The entry that follows covers one T cell receptor beta chain sequence. Per the authors' pipeline: How many nucleated cells were present was estimated from reference gene primer amplification. Generated by immunoSEQ multiplex PCR, the TCRdb table keeps only in-frame clones and is missing some. D and trimming were read from the DNA, whereas the V and J calls and clone size are those reported in that table. Among fewer than 250,000 clones listed, roughly 90% were seen once. The data belong to a study of blood T cell repertoires in COVID-19. In the study overall: COVID-19 samples from acute and convalescent phases originated in the United States, Italy and Spain.

The CDR3 is 14 amino acids. The V gene's germline CDR1 is MNHNS and CDR2 SASEGT. V lost 3 bases, J lost 4 bases, and 10 bases lay in between. This TCR derives from a man in his sixties or seventies with acute or convalescent COVID-19. Sequenced input: peripheral blood. This chain connects TRBV6-1 to TRBJ1-5, with D tentatively TRBD1 (5 bases). This CDR3 is CASSEGQLNQPQHF. The CDR3 nucleotides are TGTGCCAGCAGTGAGGGGCAGCTTAATCAGCCCCAGCATTTT.